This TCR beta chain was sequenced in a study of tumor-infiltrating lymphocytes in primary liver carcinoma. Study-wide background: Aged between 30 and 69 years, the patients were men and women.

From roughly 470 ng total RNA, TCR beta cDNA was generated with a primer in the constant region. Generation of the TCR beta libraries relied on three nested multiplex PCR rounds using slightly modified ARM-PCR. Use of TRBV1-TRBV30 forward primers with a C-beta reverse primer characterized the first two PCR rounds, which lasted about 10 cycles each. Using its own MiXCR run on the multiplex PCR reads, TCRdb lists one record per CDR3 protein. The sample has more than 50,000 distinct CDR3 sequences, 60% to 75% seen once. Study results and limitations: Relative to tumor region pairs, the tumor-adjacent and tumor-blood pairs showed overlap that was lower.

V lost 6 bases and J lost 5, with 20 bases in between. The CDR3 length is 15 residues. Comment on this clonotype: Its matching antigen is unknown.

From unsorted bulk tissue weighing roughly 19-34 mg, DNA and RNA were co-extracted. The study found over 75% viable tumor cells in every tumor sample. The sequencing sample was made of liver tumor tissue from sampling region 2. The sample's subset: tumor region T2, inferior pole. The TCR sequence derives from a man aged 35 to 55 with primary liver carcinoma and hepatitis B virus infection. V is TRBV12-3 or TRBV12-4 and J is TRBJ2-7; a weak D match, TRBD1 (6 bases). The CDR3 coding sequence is TGTGCCAGCAGCCCAGTGGGAAGGGGGAGACACGAGCAGTACTTC. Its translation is CASSPVGRGRHEQYF.